These 26 T cell receptor beta chains originate from one sample sequenced in a study of neurological immune-mediated disorders. TCRdb re-called the 5' RACE reads with MiXCR, one entry per CDR3 protein. Of 40,000 or so distinct CDR3 sequences listed, about 7% are singletons. Sequencing used PBMCs. These receptors came from a woman aged 40 to 50 in good health.

This clonotype is medium-sized by share. The rearrangement joins TRBV29-1 to TRBJ1-1, with 7 bases lining up with TRBD1. Germline CDR1 reads SQVTM; CDR2 reads ANQGSEA. V lost 6 bases, J lost 7 bases, and 11 bases stayed unmatched. This CDR3 is 13 amino acids long. CDR3 sequence reads: CSVRTGQTIEAFF. The CDR3 DNA is TGCAGCGTGCGCACGGGACAGACGATTGAAGCTTTCTTT. The whole variable domain, remainder taken from reference TRBV29-1 and TRBJ1-1, is SAVISQKPSRDICQRGTSLTIQCQVDSQVTMMFWYRQQPGQSLTLIATANQGSEATYESGFVIDKFPISRPNLTFSTLTVSNMSPEDSSIYLCSVRTGQTIEAFFGQGTRLTVV.

The table lists this clonotype with many counts. The J gene is TRBJ1-1, the V gene TRBV7-6, with a possible D match to TRBD1 (5 bases). The V and J ends lost 2 bases and 4 bases respectively, with 14 bases between them. The germline CDR1 and CDR2 sequences are SGHVS and FNYEAQ. This CDR3 is built from 15 residues. In nucleotides, the CDR3 is TGTGCCAGCAGCTTAAAGGCAGAGGGGAGCACTGAAGCTTTCTTT. Translating gives CASSLKAEGSTEAFF. The whole variable domain, filled in from reference TRBV7-6 and TRBJ1-1, reads GAGVSQSPRYKVTKRGQDVALRCDPISGHVSLYWYRQALGQGPEFLTYFNYEAQQDKSGLPNDRFSAERPEGSISTLTIQRTEQRDSAMYRCASSLKAEGSTEAFFGQGTRLTVV.

This clonotype was detected ten times or more. CDR3 nucleotide sequence: TGTGCCAGCAGCTTCCCCATTGGGACCCAGTACTTC. Its protein is CASSFPIGTQYF. J is TRBJ2-5 and V is TRBV7-9, with no clear D. Germline values: CDR1 SEHNR, CDR2 FQNEAQ (reference sequence). The CDR3 loop spans 12 amino acids. The ends were cut back, 3 bases at V and 7 bases at J, with 9 bases in the middle.

At least ten counts were recorded for this clonotype. The rearrangement uses TRBV11-2 and TRBJ1-1, with D perhaps TRBD1 (5 bases). The germline V gene encodes CDR1 SGHAT and CDR2 FQNNGV. Deletions cut 5 bases from V and 1 base from J, with 17 bases between. There are 16 residues in the CDR3. The CDR3 region is CASSPSRDVTNTEAFF. The CDR3 DNA reads as TGTGCCAGCAGCCCGTCCCGGGACGTAACGAACACTGAAGCTTTCTTT.

In its sample, this clonotype was seen many times. The genes are TRBV28 and TRBJ1-5, with TRBD1 matching over 8 bases. Per germline, CDR1 MDHEN and CDR2 SYDVKM. This CDR3 contains 14 residues. With 5 bases clipped from V and 11 bases from J, the junction kept 11 bases outside the gene matches. The CDR3 nucleotides read TGTGCCAGCAGTGCCGGGACAGGAGGCAAGACCCAGCATTTT. This translates into CASSAGTGGKTQHF.

This clonotype was recorded at least ten times. The chain joins TRBV10-3 to TRBJ2-5; 13 bases line up with TRBD2. The CDR3 totals 16 residues. J gave up 5 bases and V 7 bases, and 10 bases lay outside the gene matches. The germline V gene encodes CDR1 ENHRY and CDR2 SYGVKD. The CDR3 protein is CAITEGLAGDRETQYF. The DNA for the CDR3 is TGTGCCATCACCGAAGGACTAGCGGGGGATCGGGAGACCCAGTACTTC.

This clonotype was detected ten times or more. The chain recombines TRBV27 with TRBJ1-1; the match to TRBD1 covers 8 bases. This CDR3 is built from 16 residues. Trimming at V came to 4 bases and at J to 5 bases, leaving 12 bases not matched to a gene. Germline V gene data show CDR1 as MNHEY and CDR2 as SMNVEV (reference sequence). The CDR3, as DNA: TGTGCCAGCAGTTCCGGGACAGGAGGGGGGAATACTGAAGCTTTCTTT. Encoded protein: CASSSGTGGGNTEAFF.

In this sample, this clonotype turned up many times. This rearrangement joins TRBV29-1 to TRBJ2-1, with 8 bases identical to TRBD1. Germline CDR1 SQVTM, CDR2 ANQGSEA. There are 11 residues in the CDR3. V lost 4 bases and J lost 13; bases outside the gene matches: 6. In DNA, the CDR3 is TGCAGCGTTGGTAGGACAGGGTATCAGTTCTTC. The encoded protein is CSVGRTGYQFF.

This clonotype was counted ten times or more. The rearrangement links TRBV10-3 to TRBJ2-7; TRBD1 might be the D (5 bases). Per germline, CDR1 ENHRY and CDR2 SYGVKD. This CDR3 spans 14 amino acids. V was trimmed by 3 bases and J by 5 bases, leaving 14 bases between them. The CDR3 is CAISDMTADHEQYF. CDR3 DNA: TGTGCCATCAGTGACATGACAGCCGACCACGAGCAGTACTTC.

The table lists this clonotype with many counts. The chain uses TRBV6-1 and TRBJ2-3, with D maybe TRBD2 (6 bases). This CDR3 has 15 amino acids. Germline CDR1 and CDR2: MNHNS and SASEGT. The V end was cut by 6 bases, the J end by 6 bases, with 19 bases between. CDR3: CASSSLGGRADTQYF. As DNA, the CDR3 is TGTGCCAGCAGCTCTTTGGGAGGACGGGCGGATACGCAGTATTTT.

This clonotype was found many times. The chain has TRBV6-5 and TRBJ2-3, with D possibly TRBD2 on 6 matching bases. The CDR3 runs 16 residues. CDR1 and CDR2 from the germline V gene are MNHEY and SVGAGI. V shed 5 bases and J shed 6 bases, with 21 bases lying between them. CDR3 in DNA: TGTGCCAGCAGTCCCACGTCAACGCGGGGTGGGGATACGCAGTATTTT. It codes for CASSPTSTRGGDTQYF.

This clonotype was found many times. The J gene is TRBJ1-3, the V gene TRBV20-1; D unresolved. Germline CDR1 DFQATT, CDR2 SNEGSKA (reference sequence). Trimming pared 3 bases from V and 2 bases from J, leaving 8 bases between. This CDR3 region has 13 residues. The CDR3 reads CSARSGTGNTIYF. Written as DNA, the CDR3 is TGCAGTGCTAGGTCTGGGACTGGAAACACCATATATTTT.

This clonotype has ten or more counts. The rearrangement links TRBV7-9 to TRBJ1-3; a possible D gene is TRBD1 (5 bases). This CDR3 is 15 amino acids long. The V end was cut by 5 bases, the J end by 1 base, with 12 bases between. Germline assignment: CDR1 SEHNR and CDR2 FQNEAQ (reference sequence). CDR3 protein: CASSPSGGSGNTIYF. DNA for the CDR3: TGTGCCAGCAGCCCATCGGGGGGTTCTGGAAACACCATATATTTT.

This clonotype occurred many times. The chain has TRBV4-1 and TRBJ1-2; 8 bases are a match to TRBD1. Germline trimming cut 2 bases from V and 8 bases from J; bases unmatched to any gene: 10. Germline CDR1 reads MGHRA; CDR2 reads YSYEKL. This CDR3 has 15 residues. The CDR3 coding sequence is TGCGCCAGCAGCCAAATGGACAGGGATGATGGAGGCTACACCTTC. Its translation: CASSQMDRDDGGYTF.

This clonotype was observed many times. The rearrangement joins TRBV11-2 to TRBJ1-4; 7 bases are shared with TRBD1. This CDR3 contains 12 residues. The junction had 3 bases not matched to a gene; V was cut back by 6 bases and J by 8 bases. CDR1 SGHAT and CDR2 FQNNGV come from the germline V gene. CDR3 residues: CASSWDREKLFF. The CDR3 DNA is TGTGCCAGCAGTTGGGACAGAGAAAAACTGTTTTTT.

In this sample, this clonotype turned up many times. This chain connects TRBV4-2 to TRBJ1-3, with 8 bases that match TRBD1. Germline V gene sequence: CDR1 LGHNA, CDR2 YNFKEQ. This CDR3 region has 17 residues. After removal of 6 bases from V and 0 bases from J, the junction contained 10 bases not matched to a gene. The CDR3 sequence is CASRPGQETSSGNTIYF. The DNA for the CDR3 is TGTGCCAGCAGACCGGGACAGGAAACGAGCTCTGGAAACACCATATATTTT.

This clonotype was detected many times. V gene TRBV20-1 combines with J gene TRBJ2-1, with TRBD2 identical over 12 bases. Germline V gene data show CDR1 as DFQATT and CDR2 as SNEGSKA (reference sequence). V was pared by 1 base and J by 2 bases, with 6 bases of the junction left unmatched. This CDR3 is built from 17 residues. CDR3 loop: CSARVRTSGGPYNEQFF. For the CDR3, the DNA is TGCAGTGCTAGAGTCCGCACTAGCGGGGGGCCCTACAATGAGCAGTTCTTC.

In its sample, this clonotype was seen many times. This chain joins TRBV10-3 and TRBJ1-5, with 9 positions matching TRBD1. CDR3 size: 13 residues. Germline V gene lookup returns CDR1 ENHRY and CDR2 SYGVKD. Trimming took 6 bases from V and 4 from J; bases not matched to a gene: 1. CDR3 nucleotide sequence: TGTGCCATCAGGGACAGGGGTAATCAGCCCCAGCATTTT. Its protein product is CAIRDRGNQPQHF.

There are many counts of this clonotype. This chain links TRBV7-3 with TRBJ1-6, with 9 bases that match TRBD1. CDR1 and CDR2 (germline): SGHTA, FQGTGA. CDR3 size: 14 residues. The V gene end was trimmed by 4 bases and the J gene end by 11 bases; junction bases not matched to a gene: 6. The CDR3 bases are TGTGCCAGCAGCTCCTCGGGACAGGGAGCACCCCTCCACTTT. Encoded protein: CASSSSGQGAPLHF. The full variable domain, completed using reference TRBV7-3 and TRBJ1-6, is GAGVSQTPSNKVTEKGKYVELRCDPISGHTALYWYRQSLGQGPEFLIYFQGTGAADDSGLPNDRFFAVRPEGSVSTLKIQRTERGDSAVYLCASSSSGQGAPLHFGNGTRLTVT.

This clonotype has at least ten counts. The chain is built from TRBV12-3 or TRBV12-4 and TRBJ1-1; D is unresolved. The ends were cut back, 5 bases at V and 6 bases at J, with 13 bases in the middle. The CDR3 runs to 13 residues. CDR3 sequence reads: CASSPRAEPEAFF. The CDR3 DNA reads as TGTGCCAGCAGTCCCCGCGCGGAGCCTGAAGCTTTCTTT.

This clonotype was recorded many times. The rearrangement links TRBV5-1 to TRBJ2-3, with 8 nucleotides matching TRBD2. The CDR3 contains 14 residues. In germline, CDR1 is SGHRS, CDR2 YFSETQ. J gave up 4 bases and V 4 bases, and 5 bases lay outside the gene matches. The CDR3 coding sequence is TGCGCCAGCAGCCCTGGACTAGCCCCAGATACGCAGTATTTT. Translating it yields CASSPGLAPDTQYF.

This clonotype was picked up many times. The J gene is TRBJ2-3, the V gene TRBV7-6, with D possibly being TRBD2 (5 bases). V lost 5 bases to trimming and J lost 2 bases, with 11 bases between them. The germline V gene encodes CDR1 SGHVS and CDR2 FNYEAQ. The CDR3 spans 14 residues. The CDR3 DNA follows: TGTGCCAGCAGCATGGCCGGGGACACAGATACGCAGTATTTT. Translation: CASSMAGDTDTQYF.

This clonotype appeared many times. The chain's CDR3 is CASSYDEGGNNEQFF. The CDR3 bases are TGTGCCAGCAGTTACGATGAGGGAGGGAACAATGAGCAGTTCTTC. The J gene is TRBJ2-1, the V gene TRBV6-5; 7 bases fit TRBD2. The J segment lost 5 bases and the V segment lost 2 bases, leaving 6 bases of the junction unmatched. The CDR3 extends over 15 amino acids. The germline gives CDR1 MNHEY, CDR2 SVGAGI.

Many counts were recorded for this clonotype. The chain joins TRBV28 to TRBJ2-1, with D maybe TRBD1 (5 bases). There are 13 residues in the CDR3. Germline-derived CDR1 and CDR2 are MDHEN and SYDVKM. V was clipped by 8 bases and J by 5 bases, with 13 bases between them. The CDR3 region is CASGNRQNNEQFF. CDR3 nucleotides: TGTGCCAGCGGCAATCGACAGAACAATGAGCAGTTCTTC.

In this sample, this clonotype turned up many times. J is TRBJ2-6 and V is TRBV6-5; TRBD1 might be the D (7 bases). There are 16 residues in the CDR3. Germline CDR1 MNHEY, CDR2 SVGAGI. Trimming stripped 6 bases from V and 4 bases from J, with 16 bases between. CDR3 protein: CASRRDSRTGANVLTF. CDR3 sequence (DNA): TGTGCCAGCAGGCGGGACAGCCGAACGGGGGCCAACGTCCTGACTTTC.

At least ten counts were recorded for this clonotype. The chain is built from TRBV6-5 and TRBJ1-6, with TRBD1 matching over 9 bases. V lost 6 bases, J lost 7 bases, and 10 bases stayed unmatched. The CDR3 spans 16 residues. Germline V gene sequence: CDR1 MNHEY, CDR2 SVGAGI. The CDR3 region is CASRPTGTGNNSPLHF. CDR3 DNA sequence: TGTGCCAGCAGGCCTACCGGGACAGGGAACAATTCACCCCTCCACTTT.